The rows below give T cell receptor beta chains drawn from one sample of a study of spatial heterogeneity in lung cancer. TCRdb ran MiXCR on the 5' RACE reads and lists one entry per CDR3 protein. The sample lists about 94,000 distinct CDR3 sequences, less than 20% occurring once. The sequences come from PBMCs, collected at follow-up. These receptors were obtained from a male donor with early-stage non-small cell lung cancer. Each CDR3 is given with its conserved first and last residue. A D gene is named only where the DNA matches it firmly. Clone sizes are given selectively: once, few, many, or a class where the clone is expanded.

TRBV7-2	-	TRBJ2-2	-	CASSLVTGAGTGELFF	TGTGCCAGCAGCTTAGTGACGGGGGCGGGTACCGGGGAGCTGTTTTTT
TRBV7-6	few	TRBJ1-5	-	CASSPFGDLQPQHF	TGTGCCAGCAGCCCGTTCGGGGACCTGCAGCCCCAGCATTTT
TRBV5-1	-	TRBJ2-1	TRBD1	CASSLEPGQSQFF	TGCGCCAGCAGCCTCGAGCCGGGACAGTCACAGTTCTTC
TRBV19	-	TRBJ2-2	TRBD2	CASKVAGSTGELFF	TGTGCCAGTAAGGTAGCGGGGTCGACCGGGGAGCTGTTTTTT
TRBV15	-	TRBJ2-3	TRBD2	CATSRDRGGRPDTQYF	TGTGCCACCAGCAGAGATCGGGGAGGGAGGCCAGATACGCAGTATTTT
TRBV5-1	-	TRBJ2-2	TRBD1	CASSWDRPNTGELFF	TGCGCCAGCAGTTGGGACAGACCAAACACCGGGGAGCTGTTTTTT
TRBV7-9	-	TRBJ1-4	TRBD1	CASSLGETGEKLFF	TGTGCCAGCAGCTTGGGCGAGACAGGGGAAAAACTGTTTTTT
TRBV10-2	few	TRBJ1-2	TRBD1	CASSDRGPVYGYTF	TGCGCCAGCAGTGACAGGGGGCCGGTCTATGGCTACACCTTC
TRBV5-1	few	TRBJ1-2	TRBD1	CASSRTGDRNYGYTF	TGCGCCAGCAGCCGGACAGGGGATCGAAACTATGGCTACACCTTC
TRBV7-2	many	TRBJ2-6	TRBD1	CASRPGTGGSGANVLTF	TGTGCCAGCAGGCCCGGGACAGGGGGCTCTGGGGCCAACGTCCTGACTTTC
TRBV24-1	many	TRBJ2-2	-	CATSEGTNTGELFF	TGTGCCACCAGTGAAGGGACGAACACCGGGGAGCTGTTTTTT
TRBV5-5	medium-sized	TRBJ2-1	TRBD1	CASSLGQGPYNEQFF	TGTGCCAGCAGCTTAGGACAGGGCCCCTACAATGAGCAGTTCTTC
TRBV29-1	-	TRBJ2-1	-	CSARSPYSYNEQFF	TGCAGCGCCCGAAGCCCGTACTCCTACAATGAGCAGTTCTTC
TRBV4-1	-	TRBJ1-2	-	CASSQVSRALRYTF	TGCGCCAGCAGCCAAGTTTCCAGAGCTCTTCGCTACACCTTC
TRBV20-1	-	TRBJ2-3	-	CSARVGASGTDTQYF	TGCAGTGCTAGAGTGGGGGCTAGCGGCACAGATACGCAGTATTTT
TRBV5-1	few	TRBJ1-1	-	CASSLRGQGTEAFF	TGCGCCAGCAGCTTGCGGGGGCAGGGCACTGAAGCTTTCTTT
TRBV20-1	-	TRBJ2-5	-	CSSRRGTETQHF	TGCAGCAGTCGGCGGGGGACAGAGACCCAGCACTTC
TRBV4-2	-	TRBJ1-2	TRBD1	CASSQERRGQGPYGYTF	TGTGCCAGCAGCCAAGAAAGGAGGGGACAGGGACCTTATGGCTACACCTTC
TRBV6-2/TRBV6-3	few	TRBJ2-2	-	CASSSPAAAGELFF	TGTGCCAGCAGTTCCCCTGCGGCTGCCGGGGAGCTGTTTTTT
TRBV24-1	-	TRBJ2-7	TRBD2	CATSPASGPYEQYF	TGTGCCACCTCCCCGGCTAGCGGACCCTACGAGCAGTACTTC
TRBV7-3	-	TRBJ2-1	-	CASSESSVVGYEQFF	TGTGCCAGCAGCGAGAGTTCGGTAGTTGGGTATGAGCAGTTCTTC
TRBV21-1	few	TRBJ1-5	-	CASSHRWPQHF	TGTGCCAGCAGCCATAGATGGCCCCAGCATTTT
TRBV9	-	TRBJ2-2	-	CASSVWDTANTGELFF	TGTGCCAGCAGCGTATGGGACACCGCGAACACCGGGGAGCTGTTTTTT
TRBV6-5	-	TRBJ2-1	TRBD1	CASSYSQQGVSEQFF	TGTGCCAGCAGTTACTCGCAACAGGGGGTCAGTGAGCAGTTCTTC